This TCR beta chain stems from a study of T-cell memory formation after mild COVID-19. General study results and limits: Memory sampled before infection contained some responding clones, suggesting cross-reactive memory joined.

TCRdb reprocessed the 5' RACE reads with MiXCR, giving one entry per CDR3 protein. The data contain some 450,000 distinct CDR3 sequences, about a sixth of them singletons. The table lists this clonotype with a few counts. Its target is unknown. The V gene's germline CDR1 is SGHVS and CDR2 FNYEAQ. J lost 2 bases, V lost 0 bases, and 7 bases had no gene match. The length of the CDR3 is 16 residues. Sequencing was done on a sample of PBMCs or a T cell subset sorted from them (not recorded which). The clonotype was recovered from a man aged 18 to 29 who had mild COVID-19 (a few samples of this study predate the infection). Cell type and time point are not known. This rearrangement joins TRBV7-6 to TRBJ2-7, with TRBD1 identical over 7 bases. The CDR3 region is CASSLAGGRATYEQYF. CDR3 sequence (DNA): TGTGCCAGCAGCTTAGCAGGGGGCAGGGCTACCTACGAGCAGTACTTC.